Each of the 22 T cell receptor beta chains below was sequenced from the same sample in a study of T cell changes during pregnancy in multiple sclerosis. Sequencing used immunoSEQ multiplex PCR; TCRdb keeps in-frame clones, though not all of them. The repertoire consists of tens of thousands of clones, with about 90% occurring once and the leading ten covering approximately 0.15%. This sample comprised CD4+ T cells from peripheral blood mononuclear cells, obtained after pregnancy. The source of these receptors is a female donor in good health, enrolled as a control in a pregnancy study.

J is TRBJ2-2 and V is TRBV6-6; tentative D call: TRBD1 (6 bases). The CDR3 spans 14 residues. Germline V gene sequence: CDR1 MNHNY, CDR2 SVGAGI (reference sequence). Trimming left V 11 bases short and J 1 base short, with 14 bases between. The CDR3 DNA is TGTGCCGTCCCAAAGACAGGGAACACCGGGGAGCTGTTTTTT. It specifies CAVPKTGNTGELFF.

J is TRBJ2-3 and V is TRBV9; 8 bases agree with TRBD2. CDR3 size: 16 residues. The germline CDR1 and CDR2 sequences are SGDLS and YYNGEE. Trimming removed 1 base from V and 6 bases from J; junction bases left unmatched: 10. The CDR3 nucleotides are TGTGCCAGCAGCGTAACCGGGGTAGCGGGGACGGATACGCAGTATTTT. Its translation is CASSVTGVAGTDTQYF. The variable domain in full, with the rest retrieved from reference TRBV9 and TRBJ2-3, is DSGVTQTPKHLITATGQRVTLRCSPRSGDLSVYWYQQSLDQGLQFLIQYYNGEERAKGNILERFSAQQFPDLHSELNLSSLELGDSALYFCASSVTGVAGTDTQYFGPGTRLTVL.

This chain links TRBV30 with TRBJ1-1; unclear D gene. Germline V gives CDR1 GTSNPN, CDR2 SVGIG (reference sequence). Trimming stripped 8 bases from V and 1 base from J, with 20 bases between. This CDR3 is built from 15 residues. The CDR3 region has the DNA TGTGCCCGGGCCTGGCCGGGTCGGGGGAACACTGAAGCTTTCTTT. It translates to CARAWPGRGNTEAFF.

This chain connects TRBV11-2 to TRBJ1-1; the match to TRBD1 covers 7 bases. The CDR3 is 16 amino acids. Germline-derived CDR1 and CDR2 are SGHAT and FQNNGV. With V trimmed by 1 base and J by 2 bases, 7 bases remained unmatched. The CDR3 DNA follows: TGTGCCAGCAGCTTAGTACAGCAGGGGGGAAACACTGAAGCTTTCTTT. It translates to CASSLVQQGGNTEAFF.

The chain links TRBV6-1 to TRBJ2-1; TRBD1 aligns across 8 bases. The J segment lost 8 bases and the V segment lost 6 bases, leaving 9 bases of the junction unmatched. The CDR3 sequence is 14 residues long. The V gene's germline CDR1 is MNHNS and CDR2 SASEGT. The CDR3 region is CASSAGTGVYEQFF. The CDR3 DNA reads TGTGCCAGCAGCGCCGGGACAGGTGTTTATGAGCAGTTCTTC.

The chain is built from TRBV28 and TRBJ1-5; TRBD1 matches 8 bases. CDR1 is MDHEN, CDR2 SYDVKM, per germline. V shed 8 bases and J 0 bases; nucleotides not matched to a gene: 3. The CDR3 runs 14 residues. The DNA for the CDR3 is TGTGCCAGCCGGACAGGGAATAGCAATCAGCCCCAGCATTTT. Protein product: CASRTGNSNQPQHF.

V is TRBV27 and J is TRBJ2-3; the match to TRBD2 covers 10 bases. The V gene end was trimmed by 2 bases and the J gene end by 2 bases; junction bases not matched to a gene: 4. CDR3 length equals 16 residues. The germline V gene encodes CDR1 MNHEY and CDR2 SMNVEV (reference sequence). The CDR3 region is CASSLRSGGATDTQYF. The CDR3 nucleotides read TGTGCCAGCAGTTTACGAAGCGGGGGGGCCACAGATACGCAGTATTTT.

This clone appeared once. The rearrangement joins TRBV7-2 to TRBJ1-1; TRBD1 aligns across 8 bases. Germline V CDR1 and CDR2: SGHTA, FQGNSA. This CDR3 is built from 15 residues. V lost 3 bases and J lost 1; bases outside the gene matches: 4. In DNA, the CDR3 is TGTGCCAGCAGCTTGAGGACAGGGACGAACACTGAAGCTTTCTTT. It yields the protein CASSLRTGTNTEAFF.

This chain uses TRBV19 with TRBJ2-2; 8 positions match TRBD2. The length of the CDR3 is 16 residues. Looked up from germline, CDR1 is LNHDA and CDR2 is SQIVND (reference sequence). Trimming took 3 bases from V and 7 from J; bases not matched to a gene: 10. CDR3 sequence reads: CASSMNLGGGNGELFF. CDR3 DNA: TGTGCCAGTAGTATGAATCTCGGGGGGGGCAACGGGGAGCTGTTTTTT.

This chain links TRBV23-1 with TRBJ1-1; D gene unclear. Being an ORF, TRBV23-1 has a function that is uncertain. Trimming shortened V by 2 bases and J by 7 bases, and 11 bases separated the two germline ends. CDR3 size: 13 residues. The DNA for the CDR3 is TGCGCCAGCAGTCAACCGGCGGATAATGAAGCTTTCTTT. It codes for CASSQPADNEAFF.

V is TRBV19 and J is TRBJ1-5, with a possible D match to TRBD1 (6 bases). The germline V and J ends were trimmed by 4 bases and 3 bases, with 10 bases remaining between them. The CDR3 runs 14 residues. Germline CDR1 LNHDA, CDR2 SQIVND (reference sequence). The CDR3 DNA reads TGTGCCAGTAGTAGAGACAGGATCAATCAGCCCCAGCATTTT. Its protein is CASSRDRINQPQHF. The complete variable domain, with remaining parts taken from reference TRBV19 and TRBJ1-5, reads DGGITQSPKYLFRKEGQNVTLSCEQNLNHDAMYWYRQDPGQGLRLIYYSQIVNDFQKGDIAEGYSVSREKKESFPLTVTSAQKNPTAFYLCASSRDRINQPQHFGDGTRLSIL.

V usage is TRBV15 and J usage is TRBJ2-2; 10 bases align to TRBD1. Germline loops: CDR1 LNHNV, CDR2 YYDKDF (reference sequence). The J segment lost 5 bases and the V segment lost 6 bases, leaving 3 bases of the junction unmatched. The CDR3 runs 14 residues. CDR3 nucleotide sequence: TGTGCCACCAGACGGGACAGGGGAACCGGGGAGCTGTTTTTT. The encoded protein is CATRRDRGTGELFF.

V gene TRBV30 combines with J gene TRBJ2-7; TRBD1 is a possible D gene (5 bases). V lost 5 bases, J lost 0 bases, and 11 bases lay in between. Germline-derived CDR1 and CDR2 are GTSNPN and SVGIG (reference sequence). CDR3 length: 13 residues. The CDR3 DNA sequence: TGTGCCTGGGAAATCAGGGACTCCTACGAGCAGTACTTC. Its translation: CAWEIRDSYEQYF. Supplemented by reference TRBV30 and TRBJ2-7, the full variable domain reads SQTIHQWPATLVQPVGSPLSLECTVEGTSNPNLYWYRQAAGRGLQLLFYSVGIGQISSEVPQNLSASRPQDRQFILSSKKLLLSDSGFYLCAWEIRDSYEQYFGPGTRLTVT.

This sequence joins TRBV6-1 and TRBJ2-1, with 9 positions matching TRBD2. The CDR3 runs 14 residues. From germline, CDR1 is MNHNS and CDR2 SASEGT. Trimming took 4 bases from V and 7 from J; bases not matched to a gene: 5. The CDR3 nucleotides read TGTGCCAGCAGTGTTGGCGGGGGGGCGAATGAGCAGTTCTTC. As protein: CASSVGGGANEQFF.

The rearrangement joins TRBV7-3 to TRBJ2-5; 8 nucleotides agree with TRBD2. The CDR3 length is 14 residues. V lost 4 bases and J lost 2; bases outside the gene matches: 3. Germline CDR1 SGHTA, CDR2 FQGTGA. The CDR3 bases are TGTGCCAGCAGCTCAACGGGGGGGCAAGAGACCCAGTACTTC. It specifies CASSSTGGQETQYF. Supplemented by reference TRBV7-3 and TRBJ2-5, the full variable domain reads GAGVSQTPSNKVTEKGKYVELRCDPISGHTALYWYRQSLGQGPEFLIYFQGTGAADDSGLPNDRFFAVRPEGSVSTLKIQRTERGDSAVYLCASSSTGGQETQYFGPGTRLLVL.

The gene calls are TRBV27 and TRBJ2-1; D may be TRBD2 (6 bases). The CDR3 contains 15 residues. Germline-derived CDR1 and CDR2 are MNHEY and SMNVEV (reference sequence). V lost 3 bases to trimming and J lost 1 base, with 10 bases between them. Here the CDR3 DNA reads TGTGCCAGCAGTTTGAGGAGGGCGTCCTACAATGAGCAGTTCTTC. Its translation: CASSLRRASYNEQFF.

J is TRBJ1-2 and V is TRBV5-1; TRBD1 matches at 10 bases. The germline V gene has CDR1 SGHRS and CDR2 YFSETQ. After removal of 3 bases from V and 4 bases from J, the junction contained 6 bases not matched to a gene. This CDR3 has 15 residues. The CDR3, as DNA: TGCGCCAGCAGCTCTGGGACAGGGGAAGCCTATGGCTACACCTTC. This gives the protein CASSSGTGEAYGYTF.

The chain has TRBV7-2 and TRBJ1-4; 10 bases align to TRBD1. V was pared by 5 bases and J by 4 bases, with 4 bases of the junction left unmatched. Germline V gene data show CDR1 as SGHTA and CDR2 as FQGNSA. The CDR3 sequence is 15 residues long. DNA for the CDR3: TGTGCCAGCAGCCGACAGGGGGCGGGTAATGAAAAACTGTTTTTT. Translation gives CASSRQGAGNEKLFF.

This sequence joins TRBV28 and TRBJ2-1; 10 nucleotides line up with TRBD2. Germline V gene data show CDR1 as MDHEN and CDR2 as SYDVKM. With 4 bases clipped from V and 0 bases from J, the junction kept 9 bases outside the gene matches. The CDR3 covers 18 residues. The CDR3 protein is CASSYRTSGHSSYNEQFF. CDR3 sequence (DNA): TGTGCCAGCAGTTATCGGACTAGCGGCCACAGCTCCTACAATGAGCAGTTCTTC.

The CDR3 loop is CASSLPDSNEKLFF. CDR3 bases: TGTGCCAGCAGCTTGCCCGACAGTAATGAAAAACTGTTTTTT. This chain connects TRBV5-6 to TRBJ1-4; the D gene is possibly TRBD1 (5 bases). The CDR3 covers 14 residues. Trimming removed 1 base from V and 4 bases from J, with 8 bases in between. Germline V CDR1 and CDR2: SGHDT, YYEEEE.

As DNA, the CDR3 is TGTGCCTGTCTGACTAGACACACCGGCTCCTACGAGCAGTACTTC. Encoded protein: CACLTRHTGSYEQYF. This rearrangement joins TRBV30 to TRBJ2-7, with D possibly matching TRBD2 (6 bases). The length of the CDR3 is 15 residues. Germline V gives CDR1 GTSNPN, CDR2 SVGIG (reference sequence). V was clipped by 6 bases and J by 0 bases, with 18 bases between them.

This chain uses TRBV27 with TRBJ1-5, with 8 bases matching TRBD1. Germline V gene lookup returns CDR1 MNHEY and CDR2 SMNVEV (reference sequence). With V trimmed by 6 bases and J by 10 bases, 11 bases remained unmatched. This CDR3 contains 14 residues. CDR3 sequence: CASSWGGQGTPQHF. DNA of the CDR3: TGTGCCAGCAGCTGGGGCGGACAGGGAACACCCCAGCATTTT.